This TCR beta chain is drawn from a study of blood T cell repertoires in COVID-19. Study information: COVID-19 samples collected from the United States, Italy and Spain covered acute and convalescent phases. T cells, B-cell-depleted T cells, or PBMCs provided the cDNA or gDNA that served as material.

This CDR3 comprises 16 residues. CDR1 and CDR2 from the germline V gene are SGHRS and YFSETQ. The J segment lost 2 bases and the V segment lost 0 bases, leaving 5 bases of the junction unmatched. In the authors' methods: By means of reference gene primer amplification, nucleated cell counts were estimated. TCRdb's copy holds only in-frame clones and misses some; the assay was immunoSEQ multiplex PCR. The V and J calls and clone size come from that table; D and trimming were worked out from the DNA. The sample includes some 98,000 clones, approximately 82% of them seen just once. Sequences were obtained from peripheral blood. This chain connects TRBV5-1 to TRBJ1-3; the match to TRBD1 covers 7 bases. The sequence was obtained from an older man with acute or convalescent COVID-19. The CDR3 nucleotides read TGCGCCAGCAGCTTGGATCGGACAGGCCCTGGAAACACCATATATTTT. Translating it yields CASSLDRTGPGNTIYF.